The source of this T cell receptor (beta chain) is a study of blood T cell repertoires in COVID-19. Study as a whole: Acute-phase and convalescent COVID-19 samples originated in the United States, Italy and Spain.

This clone turned up a few times. The germline gives CDR1 SNHLY, CDR2 FYNNEI. The junction had 3 bases not matched to a gene; V was cut back by 4 bases and J by 3 bases. This CDR3 contains 15 residues. During active infection, Seattle patients enrolled and were then monitored through disease. The data were produced by immunoSEQ multiplex PCR, yet TCRdb's version contains in-frame clones alone and is incomplete. This table holds 130,000 to 150,000 clones, 70% to 90% found once. V and J are TRBV2 and TRBJ1-6; 7 bases agree with TRBD1. The sequenced material came from peripheral blood. The source of this sequence is a woman in her fifties or sixties with COVID-19, enrolled during active disease. This CDR3 is CASSGQGGYNSPLHF. The CDR3 DNA sequence: TGTGCCAGCAGTGGACAGGGAGGCTATAATTCACCCCTCCACTTT.